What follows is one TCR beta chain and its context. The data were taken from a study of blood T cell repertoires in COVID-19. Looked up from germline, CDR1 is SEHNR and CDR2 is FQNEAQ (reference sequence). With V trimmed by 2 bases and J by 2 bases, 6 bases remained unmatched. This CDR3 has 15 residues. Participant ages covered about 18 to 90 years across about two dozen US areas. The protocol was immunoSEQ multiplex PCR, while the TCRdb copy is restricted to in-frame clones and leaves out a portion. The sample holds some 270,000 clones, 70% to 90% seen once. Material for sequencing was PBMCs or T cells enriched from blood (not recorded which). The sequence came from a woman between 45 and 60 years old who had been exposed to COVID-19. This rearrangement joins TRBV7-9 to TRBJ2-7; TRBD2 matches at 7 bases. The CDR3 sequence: CASSLMRAGAYEQYF. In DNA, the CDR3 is TGTGCCAGCAGCTTAATGAGGGCGGGGGCCTACGAGCAGTACTTC.